The TCR beta chain under discussion was sequenced for a study of blood T cell repertoires in COVID-19. On this clone itself: Other nucleotide sequences from this sample produce the same CDR3.

Only in-frame clones appear in the TCRdb table, and some are missing; sequencing was by immunoSEQ multiplex PCR. The repertoire holds around 250,000 clones, with about 87% as singletons. V lost 3 bases and J lost 5, with 8 bases in between. The germline V gene encodes CDR1 KGHSH and CDR2 LQKENI. The CDR3 totals 13 residues. Grouping used clinical history reported by participants in a survey and questionnaire. The receptor's source is a woman between 40 and 55 years old with acute COVID-19. The sample comprised PBMCs or T cells enriched from blood (not recorded which). V is TRBV18 and J is TRBJ1-5, with D hard to call. The CDR3 region has the DNA TGTGCCAGCTCACCGAAGGGAGATCAGCCCCAGCATTTT. Translated: CASSPKGDQPQHF.